This is a list of T cell receptor beta chains from one sample in a study of regulatory T cells in long-lasting Graves disease. TCRdb itself ran the multiplex PCR reads through MiXCR, one entry per CDR3 protein. Among fewer than 650,000 distinct CDR3 sequences listed, 16% were seen once. These same records also appear under a second study, on T cells in Graves' hyperthyroidism and ophthalmopathy.

The specimen comprised peripheral blood mononuclear cells (PBMCs), sampled at new diagnosis, from a patient treated with antithyroid drugs. The receptors come from a man in his late teens or twenties with Graves disease. Both conserved end residues are part of each CDR3. A D gene is named only where the DNA matches it firmly. Rows give clone size only sometimes, using once, few, many, or a class for an expanded clone.

>TRBJ1-1|many|.|14|TRBV13
TGTGCCAGCAGCCCGGGGGAGGGGAACACTGAAGCTTTCTTT
CASSPGEGNTEAFF
>TRBJ2-4|few|.|13|TRBV4-2
TGTGCCAGCAGCCAGGCTGTTGGAAACATTCAGTACTTC
CASSQAVGNIQYF
>TRBJ2-7|many|.|12|TRBV28
TGTGCCAGCATCGACGGGACCACGCGGCAGTACTTC
CASIDGTTRQYF
>TRBJ1-4|few|.|16|TRBV28
TGTGCCAGCAGTTTGCCCAGGGTGGCAACTAATGAAAAACTGTTTTTT
CASSLPRVATNEKLFF
>TRBJ1-4|few|TRBD1|15|TRBV24-1
TGTGCCACCAGTGACCCAAGACAGGGCGGTGAAAAACTGTTTTTT
CATSDPRQGGEKLFF
>TRBJ2-7|many|.|14|TRBV11-2
TGTGCCAGCAGCCTCAAAGCGGGCTCCTACGAGCAGTACTTC
CASSLKAGSYEQYF
>TRBJ2-2|few|TRBD1|13|TRBV6-1
TGTGCCAGTAAGGACAGGGTGAACGGGGAGCTGTTTTTT
CASKDRVNGELFF
>TRBJ2-1|.|TRBD2|18|TRBV9
TGTGCCAGCAGTCCCCTGGGTAGCGGGAGTTTAACGCGGAATGAGCAGTTCTTC
CASSPLGSGSLTRNEQFF
>TRBJ2-3|many|.|15|TRBV3-1
TGTGCCAGCAGCCAAGATTTTAGCCGCACAGATACGCAGTATTTT
CASSQDFSRTDTQYF
>TRBJ2-5|.|.|15|TRBV20-1
TGCAGTGCCACCCGCGAAAGGGCGGCACAAGAGACCCAGTACTTC
CSATRERAAQETQYF
>TRBJ2-5|.|.|14|TRBV5-1
TGCGCCAGCAGCTTGGGCTCCAGCCAAGAGACCCAGTACTTC
CASSLGSSQETQYF
>TRBJ2-3|many|.|15|TRBV29-1
TGCAGCGGTGGAACAGGGTTATGGGGCACAGATACGCAGTATTTT
CSGGTGLWGTDTQYF
>TRBJ2-7|few|TRBD1|14|TRBV29-1
TGCAGCGCCGGGATGGGGGACAGGGCCAATGAGCAGTACTTC
CSAGMGDRANEQYF
>TRBJ1-2|.|.|13|TRBV5-5
TGTGCCAGCAGCTACCAGGGAGACTATGGCTACACCTTC
CASSYQGDYGYTF
>TRBJ2-2|.|.|17|TRBV20-1
TGCAGTGCTAGAAAGGAGGCTCACAGACCGAACACCGGGGAGCTGTTTTTT
CSARKEAHRPNTGELFF
>TRBJ2-7|many|TRBD1|12|TRBV20-1
TGCAGCTCCCCGGGACAGGGGGCCGAGCAGTACTTC
CSSPGQGAEQYF
>TRBJ2-7|many|.|12|TRBV2
TGTGCCAGGGGACTCAACTCCTACGAGCAGTACTTC
CARGLNSYEQYF
>TRBJ1-1|many|.|18|TRBV15
TGTGCCACCAGCAGAGATCATATCCTCGGGGGGTTGAACACTGAAGCTTTCTTT
CATSRDHILGGLNTEAFF
>TRBJ2-7|many|TRBD2|15|TRBV10-3
TGTGCCATCAGGGAAGGACTAGCGGGAGCTCCCGAGCAGTACTTC
CAIREGLAGAPEQYF
>TRBJ2-7|.|TRBD2|12|TRBV28
TGTGCCAGCAGTGCGGGACTACGGGAGCAGTACTTC
CASSAGLREQYF
>TRBJ2-7|many|.|13|TRBV30
TGTGCCTGGAGTCCCCAATTGGGTGACGAGCAGTACTTC
CAWSPQLGDEQYF
>TRBJ2-5|many|.|14|TRBV20-1
TGCAGTGCTAGATTCCGGGACTACCAAGAGACCCAGTACTTC
CSARFRDYQETQYF
>TRBJ2-7|many|TRBD1|15|TRBV6-1
TGTGCCAGCAGTCTACCACCCGGGACAGCTAACGAGCAGTACTTC
CASSLPPGTANEQYF
>TRBJ2-1|few|TRBD2|15|TRBV20-1
TGCAGTGCTAATCAACTAGCGGGAGGGCCATATGAGCAGTTCTTC
CSANQLAGGPYEQFF
>TRBJ1-5|many|TRBD1|15|TRBV12-3/TRBV12-4
TGTGCCAGCAGGCTGACAGGGAGGTTCGATCAGCCCCAGCATTTT
CASRLTGRFDQPQHF
>TRBJ2-1|many|.|15|TRBV12-3/TRBV12-4
TGTGCCAGCAGTTTGAAAGTATGGGGGCCCCATGAGCAGTTCTTC
CASSLKVWGPHEQFF
>TRBJ2-1|few|TRBD2|17|TRBV20-1
TGCAGTGTCCCTAAGACTAGCGGGCGATCCTCCTACAATGAGCAGTTCTTC
CSVPKTSGRSSYNEQFF
>TRBJ2-7|few|TRBD2|16|TRBV10-3
TGTGCCATCAGTGAGCGACTAGCGAGGGCCGCCTACGAGCAGTACTTC
CAISERLARAAYEQYF
>TRBJ2-1|many|.|12|TRBV6-2/TRBV6-3
TGTGCCAGCAGTTCCTTAGCTGTTGAGCAGTTCTTC
CASSSLAVEQFF
>TRBJ1-2|few|.|13|TRBV10-2
TGCGCCAGCACCGGCGGGGACTTGAGAGGCTACACCTTC
CASTGGDLRGYTF
>TRBJ2-1|many|TRBD2|20|TRBV6-2/TRBV6-3
TGTGCCAGCAGTTACTCGAGGGCGGGAGGGCCTGTTAGCTCCTACAATGAGCAGTTCTTC
CASSYSRAGGPVSSYNEQFF
>TRBJ2-5|many|TRBD1|15|TRBV5-1
TGCGCCAGCAGCCCCACCCCAGGGGGCGAGGAGACCCAGTACTTC
CASSPTPGGEETQYF
>TRBJ2-2|many|.|15|TRBV7-6
TGTGCCAGCAGCTTAATGCGGGATGCGCCCGGGGAGCTGTTTTTT
CASSLMRDAPGELFF
>TRBJ2-7|few|.|12|TRBV19
TGTGCCAGTAGTATCCCTGAGGGGGAGCAGTACTTC
CASSIPEGEQYF
>TRBJ2-7|many|TRBD2|14|TRBV10-3
TGTGCCACTGCGCCCAGCGGGGAACCCTACGAGCAGTACTTC
CATAPSGEPYEQYF
>TRBJ1-5|many|.|16|TRBV2
TGTGCCAGCAGTCCCTCCCTTTCCCGGAGCAATCAGCCCCAGCATTTT
CASSPSLSRSNQPQHF
>TRBJ2-1|.|TRBD1|14|TRBV20-1
TGCAGTGCCGGGGGGGACAGGGGGTACAATGAGCAGTTCTTC
CSAGGDRGYNEQFF
>TRBJ1-1|many|TRBD1|16|TRBV5-1
TGCGCCAGCAGCCTGCGAGGACAGGGAGTGGACACTGAAGCTTTCTTT
CASSLRGQGVDTEAFF
>TRBJ1-2|many|.|13|TRBV30
TGTGCCTGGACCAGTACAGCTAACTATGGCTACACCTTC
CAWTSTANYGYTF
>TRBJ2-1|few|TRBD2|17|TRBV6-2/TRBV6-3
TGTGCCAGCAGAGGGGGGATAGCGGGAGGCAATAGCAATGAGCAGTTCTTC
CASRGGIAGGNSNEQFF
>TRBJ1-1|many|.|12|TRBV18
TGTGCCAGCAGCCCCGGACAAATTGAAGCTTTCTTT
CASSPGQIEAFF